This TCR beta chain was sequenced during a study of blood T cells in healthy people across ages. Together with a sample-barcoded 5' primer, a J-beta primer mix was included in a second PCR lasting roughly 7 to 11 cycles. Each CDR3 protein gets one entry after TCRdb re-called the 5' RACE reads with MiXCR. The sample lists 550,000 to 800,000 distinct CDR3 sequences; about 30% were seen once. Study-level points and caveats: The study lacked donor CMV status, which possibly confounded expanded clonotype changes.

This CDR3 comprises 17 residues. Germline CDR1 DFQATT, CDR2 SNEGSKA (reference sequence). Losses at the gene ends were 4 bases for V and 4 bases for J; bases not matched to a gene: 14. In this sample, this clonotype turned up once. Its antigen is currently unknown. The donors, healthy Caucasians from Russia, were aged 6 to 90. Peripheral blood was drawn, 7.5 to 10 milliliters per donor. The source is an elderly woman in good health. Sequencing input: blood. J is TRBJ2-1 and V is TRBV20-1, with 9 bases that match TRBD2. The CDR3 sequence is CSAILAGEGRKYNEQFF. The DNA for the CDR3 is TGCAGTGCTATATTAGCGGGAGAGGGCAGGAAATACAATGAGCAGTTCTTC.